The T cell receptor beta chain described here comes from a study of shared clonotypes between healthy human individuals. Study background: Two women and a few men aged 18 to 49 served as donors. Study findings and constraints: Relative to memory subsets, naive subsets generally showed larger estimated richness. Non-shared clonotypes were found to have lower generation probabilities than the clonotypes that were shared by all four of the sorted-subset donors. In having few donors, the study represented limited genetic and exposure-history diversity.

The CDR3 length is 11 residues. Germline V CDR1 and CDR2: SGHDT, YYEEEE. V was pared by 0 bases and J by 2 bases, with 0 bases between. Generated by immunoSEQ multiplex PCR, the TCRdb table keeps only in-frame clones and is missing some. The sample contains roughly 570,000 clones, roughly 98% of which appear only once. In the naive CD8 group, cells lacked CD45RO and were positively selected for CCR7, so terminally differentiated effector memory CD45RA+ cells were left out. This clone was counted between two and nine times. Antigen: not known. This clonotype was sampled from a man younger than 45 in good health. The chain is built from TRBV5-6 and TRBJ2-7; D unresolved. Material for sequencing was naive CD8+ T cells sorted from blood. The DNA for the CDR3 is TGTGCCAGCAGCTTGGCCTACGAGCAGTACTTC. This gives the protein CASSLAYEQYF.